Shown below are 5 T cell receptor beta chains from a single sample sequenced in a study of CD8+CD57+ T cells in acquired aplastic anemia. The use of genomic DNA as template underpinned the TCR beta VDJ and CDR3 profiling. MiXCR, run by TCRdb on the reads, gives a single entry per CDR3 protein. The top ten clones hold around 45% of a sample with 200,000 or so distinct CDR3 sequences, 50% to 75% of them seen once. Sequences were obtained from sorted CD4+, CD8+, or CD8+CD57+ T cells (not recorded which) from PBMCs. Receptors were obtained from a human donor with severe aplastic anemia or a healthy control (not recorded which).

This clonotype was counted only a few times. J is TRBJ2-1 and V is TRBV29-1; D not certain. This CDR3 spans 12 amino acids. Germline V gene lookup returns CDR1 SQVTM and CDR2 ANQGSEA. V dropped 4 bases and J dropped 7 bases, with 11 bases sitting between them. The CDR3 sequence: CSVVGVANEQFF. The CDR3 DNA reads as TGCAGCGTTGTGGGCGTTGCGAATGAGCAGTTCTTC.

The DNA for the CDR3 is TGCAGCGTTGAAGGTGCCAGCTCAACTTCTTACGAGCAGTACTTC. Its protein is CSVEGASSTSYEQYF. The J gene is TRBJ2-7, the V gene TRBV29-1; D gene unclear. V was clipped by 1 base and J by 4 bases, with 17 bases between them. This CDR3 spans 15 amino acids. CDR1 and CDR2 from the germline V gene are SQVTM and ANQGSEA.

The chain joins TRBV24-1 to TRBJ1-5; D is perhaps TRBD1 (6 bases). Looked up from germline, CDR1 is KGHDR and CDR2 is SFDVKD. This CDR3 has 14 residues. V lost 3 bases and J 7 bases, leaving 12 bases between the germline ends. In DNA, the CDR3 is TGTGCCACCAGTGATCCAGGGGTAGGGCAGCCCCAGCATTTT. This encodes CATSDPGVGQPQHF.

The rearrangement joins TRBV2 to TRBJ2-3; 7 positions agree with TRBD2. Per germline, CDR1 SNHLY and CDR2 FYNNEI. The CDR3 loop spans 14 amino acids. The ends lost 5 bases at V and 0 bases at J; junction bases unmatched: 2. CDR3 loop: CASSSGISTDTQYF. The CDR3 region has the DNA TGTGCCAGCAGTAGCGGGATTAGCACAGATACGCAGTATTTT.

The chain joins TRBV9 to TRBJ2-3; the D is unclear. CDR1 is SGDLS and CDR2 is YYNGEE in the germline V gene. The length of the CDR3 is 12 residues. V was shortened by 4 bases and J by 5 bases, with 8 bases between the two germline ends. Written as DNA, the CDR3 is TGTGCCAGCAGCTTAGTGGGAGATACGCAGTATTTT. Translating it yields CASSLVGDTQYF.